This TCR beta chain appears in the sequencing data of a study of T cells in Graves' hyperthyroidism and ophthalmopathy. Amplified regions were TCR beta CDR3 sequences from RNA transcripts. HTBI primers were employed in a first-round RT-PCR of the TCR CDR3. Via MiXCR, TCRdb re-called the multiplex PCR reads, giving one row per CDR3 protein. This table holds under 400,000 distinct CDR3 sequences, over 15% found once. The sample holds many counts of this clonotype. Looked up from germline, CDR1 is KGHSH and CDR2 is LQKENI. Between the trimmed V and J ends, which lost 0 bases and 3 bases, there was a span of 14 bases. The CDR3 runs to 16 residues.

V usage is TRBV18 and J usage is TRBJ2-5; D unresolved. The clonotype comes from a man aged 25 to 45 with Graves' hyperthyroidism. Sequencing used blood. The CDR3 protein is CASSPPTVVGKETQYF. The DNA for the CDR3 is TGTGCCAGCTCACCACCGACCGTGGTGGGGAAAGAGACCCAGTACTTC. Filled out from reference TRBV18 and TRBJ2-5, the complete variable domain reads NAGVMQNPRHLVRRRGQEARLRCSPMKGHSHVYWYRQLPEEGLKFMVYLQKENIIDESGMPKERFSAEFPKEGPSILRIQQVVRGDSAAYFCASSPPTVVGKETQYFGPGTRLLVL.